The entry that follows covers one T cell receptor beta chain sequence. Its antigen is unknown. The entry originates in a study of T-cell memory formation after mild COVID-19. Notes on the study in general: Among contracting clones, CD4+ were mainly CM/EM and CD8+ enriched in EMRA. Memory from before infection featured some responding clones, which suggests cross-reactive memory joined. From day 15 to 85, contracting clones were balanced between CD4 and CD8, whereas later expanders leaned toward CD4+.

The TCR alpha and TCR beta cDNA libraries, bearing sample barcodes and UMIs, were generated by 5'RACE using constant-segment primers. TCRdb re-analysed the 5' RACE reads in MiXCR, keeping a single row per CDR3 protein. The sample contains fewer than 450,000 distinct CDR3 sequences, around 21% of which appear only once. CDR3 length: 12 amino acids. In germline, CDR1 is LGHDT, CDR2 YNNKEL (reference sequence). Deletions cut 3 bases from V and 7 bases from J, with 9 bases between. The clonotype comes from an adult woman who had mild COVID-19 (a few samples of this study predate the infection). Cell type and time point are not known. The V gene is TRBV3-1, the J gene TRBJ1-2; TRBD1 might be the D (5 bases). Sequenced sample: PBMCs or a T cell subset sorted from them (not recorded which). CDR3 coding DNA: TGTGCCAGCAGCCATTCAGGGCTTGGCTACACCTTC. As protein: CASSHSGLGYTF.